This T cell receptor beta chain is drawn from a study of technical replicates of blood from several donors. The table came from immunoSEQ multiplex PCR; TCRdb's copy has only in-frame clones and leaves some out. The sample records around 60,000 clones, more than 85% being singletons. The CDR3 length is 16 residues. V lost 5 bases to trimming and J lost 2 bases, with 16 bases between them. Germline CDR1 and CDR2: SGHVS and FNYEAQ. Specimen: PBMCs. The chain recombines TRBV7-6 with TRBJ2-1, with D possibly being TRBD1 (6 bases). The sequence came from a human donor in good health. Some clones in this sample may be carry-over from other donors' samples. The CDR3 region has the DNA TGTGCCAGCAGCCCAACAGGGCGGTTAACCTACAATGAGCAGTTCTTC. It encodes CASSPTGRLTYNEQFF.